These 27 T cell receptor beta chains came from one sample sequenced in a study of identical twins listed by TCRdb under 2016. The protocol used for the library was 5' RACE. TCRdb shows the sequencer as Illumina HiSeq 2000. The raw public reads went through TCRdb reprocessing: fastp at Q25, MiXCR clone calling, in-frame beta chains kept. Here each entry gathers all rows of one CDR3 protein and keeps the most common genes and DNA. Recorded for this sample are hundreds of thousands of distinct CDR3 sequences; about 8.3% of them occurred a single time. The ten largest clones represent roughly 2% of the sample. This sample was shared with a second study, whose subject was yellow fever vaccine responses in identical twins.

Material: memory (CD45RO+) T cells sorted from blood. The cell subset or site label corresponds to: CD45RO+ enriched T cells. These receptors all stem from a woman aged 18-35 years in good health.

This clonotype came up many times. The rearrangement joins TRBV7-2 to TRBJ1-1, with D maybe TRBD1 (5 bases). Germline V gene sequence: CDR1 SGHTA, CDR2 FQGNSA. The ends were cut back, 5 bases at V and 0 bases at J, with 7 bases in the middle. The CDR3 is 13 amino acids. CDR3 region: CASSGGLNTEAFF. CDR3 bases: TGTGCCAGCAGCGGGGGACTGAACACTGAAGCTTTCTTT.

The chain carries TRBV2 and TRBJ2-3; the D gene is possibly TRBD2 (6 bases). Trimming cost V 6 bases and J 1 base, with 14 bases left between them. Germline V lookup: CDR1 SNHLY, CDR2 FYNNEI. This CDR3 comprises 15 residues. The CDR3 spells CASRALTSRTDTQYF. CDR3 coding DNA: TGTGCCAGCAGGGCTTTGACTAGTCGCACAGATACGCAGTATTTT.

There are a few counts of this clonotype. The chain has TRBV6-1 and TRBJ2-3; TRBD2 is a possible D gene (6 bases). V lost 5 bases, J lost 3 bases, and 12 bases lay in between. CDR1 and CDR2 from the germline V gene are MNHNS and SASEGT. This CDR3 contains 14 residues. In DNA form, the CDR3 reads TGTGCCAGCAGTCAGCGGAGGGAGACAGATACGCAGTATTTT. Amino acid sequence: CASSQRRETDTQYF.

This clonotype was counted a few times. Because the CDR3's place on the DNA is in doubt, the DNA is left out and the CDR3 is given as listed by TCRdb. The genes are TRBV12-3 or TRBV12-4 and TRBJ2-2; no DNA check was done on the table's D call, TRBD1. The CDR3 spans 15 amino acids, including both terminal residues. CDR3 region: CASSRGGRRAGELFF.

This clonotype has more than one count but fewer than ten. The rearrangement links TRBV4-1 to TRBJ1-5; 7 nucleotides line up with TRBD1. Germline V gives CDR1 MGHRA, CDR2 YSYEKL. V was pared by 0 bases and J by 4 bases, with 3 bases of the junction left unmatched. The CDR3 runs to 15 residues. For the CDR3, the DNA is TGCGCCAGCAGCCAAGAGGGACAGTGGAATCAGCCCCAGCATTTT. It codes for CASSQEGQWNQPQHF.

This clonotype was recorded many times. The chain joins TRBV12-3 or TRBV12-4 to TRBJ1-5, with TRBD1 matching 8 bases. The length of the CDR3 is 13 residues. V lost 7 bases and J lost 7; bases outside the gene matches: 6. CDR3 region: CASNGQGFQPQHF. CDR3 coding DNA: TGTGCCAGCAATGGACAGGGTTTCCAGCCCCAGCATTTT.

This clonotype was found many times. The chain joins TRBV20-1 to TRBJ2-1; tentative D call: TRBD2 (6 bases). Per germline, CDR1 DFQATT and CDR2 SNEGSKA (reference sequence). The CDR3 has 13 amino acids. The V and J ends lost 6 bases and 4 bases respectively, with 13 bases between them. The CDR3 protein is CSARDFFYNEQFF. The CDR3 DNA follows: TGCAGTGCCCGGGACTTTTTTTACAATGAGCAGTTCTTC.

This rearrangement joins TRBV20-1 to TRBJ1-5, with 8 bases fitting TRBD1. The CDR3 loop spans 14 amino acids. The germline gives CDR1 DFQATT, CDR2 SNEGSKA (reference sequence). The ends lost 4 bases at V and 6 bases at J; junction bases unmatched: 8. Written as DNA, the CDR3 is TGCAGTGCTACGGACAGGGTTGGGGTTCAGCCCCAGCATTTT. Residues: CSATDRVGVQPQHF.

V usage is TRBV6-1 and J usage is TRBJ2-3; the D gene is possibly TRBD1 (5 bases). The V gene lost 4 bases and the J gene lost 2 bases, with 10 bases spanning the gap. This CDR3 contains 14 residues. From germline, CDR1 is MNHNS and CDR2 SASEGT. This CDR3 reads CASSGGRITDTQYF. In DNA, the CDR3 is TGTGCCAGCAGTGGGGGCAGAATCACAGATACGCAGTATTTT.

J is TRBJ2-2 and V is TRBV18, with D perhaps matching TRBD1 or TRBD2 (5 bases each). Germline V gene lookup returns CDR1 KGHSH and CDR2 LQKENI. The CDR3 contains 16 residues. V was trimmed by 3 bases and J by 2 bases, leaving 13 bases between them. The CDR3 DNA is TGTGCCAGCTCACCCATGAGGGGCCTAAACACCGGGGAGCTGTTTTTT. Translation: CASSPMRGLNTGELFF.

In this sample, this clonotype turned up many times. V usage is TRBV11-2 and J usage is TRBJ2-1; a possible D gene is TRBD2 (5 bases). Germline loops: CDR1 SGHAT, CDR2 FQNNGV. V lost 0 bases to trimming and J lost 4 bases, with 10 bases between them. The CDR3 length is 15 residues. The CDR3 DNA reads TGTGCCAGCAGCTTAGATTCGGGATTTTACAATGAGCAGTTCTTC. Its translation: CASSLDSGFYNEQFF.

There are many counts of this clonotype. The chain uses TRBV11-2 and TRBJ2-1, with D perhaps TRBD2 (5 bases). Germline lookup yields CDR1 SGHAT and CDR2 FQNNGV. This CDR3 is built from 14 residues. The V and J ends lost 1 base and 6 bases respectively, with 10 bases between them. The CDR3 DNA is TGTGCCAGCAGCTTAGTCCCGGGGAGCAATGAGCAGTTCTTC. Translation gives CASSLVPGSNEQFF.

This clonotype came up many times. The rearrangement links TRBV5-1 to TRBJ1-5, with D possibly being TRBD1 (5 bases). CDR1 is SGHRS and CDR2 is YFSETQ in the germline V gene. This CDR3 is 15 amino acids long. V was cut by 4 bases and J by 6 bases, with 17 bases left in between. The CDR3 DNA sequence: TGCGCCAGCAGCCCCGAGGCGGGGGTACGTCAGCCCCAGCATTTT. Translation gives CASSPEAGVRQPQHF.

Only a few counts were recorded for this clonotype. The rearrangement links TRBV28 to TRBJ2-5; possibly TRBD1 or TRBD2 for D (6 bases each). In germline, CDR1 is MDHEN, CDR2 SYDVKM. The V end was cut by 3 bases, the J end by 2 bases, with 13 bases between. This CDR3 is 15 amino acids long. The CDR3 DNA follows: TGTGCCAGCAGTTTTGGGGGGCGCGGACAAGAGACCCAGTACTTC. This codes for CASSFGGRGQETQYF.

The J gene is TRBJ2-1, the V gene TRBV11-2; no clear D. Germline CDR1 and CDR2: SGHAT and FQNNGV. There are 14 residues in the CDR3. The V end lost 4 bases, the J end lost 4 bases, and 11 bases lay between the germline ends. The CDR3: CASSSARGYNEQFF. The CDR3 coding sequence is TGTGCCAGCAGCTCCGCCCGAGGATACAATGAGCAGTTCTTC.

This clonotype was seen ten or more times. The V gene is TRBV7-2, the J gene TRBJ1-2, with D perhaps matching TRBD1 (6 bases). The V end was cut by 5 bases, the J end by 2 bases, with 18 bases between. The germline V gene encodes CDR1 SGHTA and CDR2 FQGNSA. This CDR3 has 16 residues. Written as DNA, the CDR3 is TGTGCCAGCAGCCCCCCTGGGACACAAGCCAACTATGGCTACACCTTC. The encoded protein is CASSPPGTQANYGYTF.

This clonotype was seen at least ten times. CDR3 amino acids: CATSDPVRTDTQYF. CDR3 coding DNA: TGTGCCACCAGTGATCCGGTCCGCACAGATACGCAGTATTTT. This sequence joins TRBV24-1 and TRBJ2-3; D is uncertain. This CDR3 contains 14 residues. V was pared by 3 bases and J by 1 base, with 7 bases between. The germline V gene encodes CDR1 KGHDR and CDR2 SFDVKD.

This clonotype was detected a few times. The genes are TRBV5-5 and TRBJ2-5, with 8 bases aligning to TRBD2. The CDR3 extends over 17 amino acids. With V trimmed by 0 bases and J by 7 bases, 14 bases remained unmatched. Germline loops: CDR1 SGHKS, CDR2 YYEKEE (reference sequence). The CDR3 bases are TGTGCCAGCAGCTTGGCCGGAACGGGAGGGCCGATGGTGACCCAGTACTTC. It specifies CASSLAGTGGPMVTQYF.

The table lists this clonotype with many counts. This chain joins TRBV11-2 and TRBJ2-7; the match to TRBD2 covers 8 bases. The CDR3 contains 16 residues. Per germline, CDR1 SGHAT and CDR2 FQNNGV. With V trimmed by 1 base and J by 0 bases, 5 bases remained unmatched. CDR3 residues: CASSLGAGAFSYEQYV. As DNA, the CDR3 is TGTGCCAGCAGCTTAGGAGCGGGGGCCTTCTCCTACGAGCAGTACGTC.

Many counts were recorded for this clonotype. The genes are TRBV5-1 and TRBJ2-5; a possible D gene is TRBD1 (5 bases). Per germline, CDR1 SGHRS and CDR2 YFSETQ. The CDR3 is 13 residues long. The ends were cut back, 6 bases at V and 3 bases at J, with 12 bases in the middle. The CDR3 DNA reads TGCGCCAGCATCGCGGACATTAAAGAGACCCAGTACTTC. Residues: CASIADIKETQYF.

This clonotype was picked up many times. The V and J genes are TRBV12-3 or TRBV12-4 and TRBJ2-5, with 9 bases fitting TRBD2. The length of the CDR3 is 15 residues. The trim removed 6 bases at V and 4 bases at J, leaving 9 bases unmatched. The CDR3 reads CASRKSGGILETQYF. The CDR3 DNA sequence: TGTGCCAGCAGAAAGAGCGGGGGGATACTAGAGACCCAGTACTTC.

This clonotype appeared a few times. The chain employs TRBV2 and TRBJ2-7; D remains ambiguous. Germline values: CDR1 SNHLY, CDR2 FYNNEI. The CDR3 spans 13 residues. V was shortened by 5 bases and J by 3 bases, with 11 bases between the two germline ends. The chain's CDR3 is CASSLLSFYEQYF. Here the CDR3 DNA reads TGTGCCAGCAGTCTCCTCTCGTTCTACGAGCAGTACTTC.

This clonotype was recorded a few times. The CDR3 DNA is TGTGCCAGCAGCCAAGATCTAACGGGCAGTCTCTATGGCTACACCTTC. This sequence encodes CASSQDLTGSLYGYTF. The chain joins TRBV3-1 to TRBJ1-2; no firm D call. The CDR3 is made up of 16 amino acids. V lost 0 bases and J 4 bases, leaving 15 bases between the germline ends. The V gene's germline CDR1 is LGHDT and CDR2 YNNKEL (reference sequence). Looking up the rest from reference TRBV3-1 and TRBJ1-2 gives the full variable domain: DTAVSQTPKYLVTQMGNDKSIKCEQNLGHDTMYWYKQDSKKFLKIMFSYNNKELIINETVPNRFSPKSPDKAHLNLHINSLELGDSAVYFCASSQDLTGSLYGYTFGSGTRLTVV.

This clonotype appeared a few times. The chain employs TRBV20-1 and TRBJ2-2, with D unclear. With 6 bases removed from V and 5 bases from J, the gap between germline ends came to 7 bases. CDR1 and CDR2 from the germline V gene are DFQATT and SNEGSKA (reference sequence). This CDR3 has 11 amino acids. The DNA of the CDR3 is TGCAGTGCCTCAAGAACCGGGGAGCTGTTTTTT. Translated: CSASRTGELFF.

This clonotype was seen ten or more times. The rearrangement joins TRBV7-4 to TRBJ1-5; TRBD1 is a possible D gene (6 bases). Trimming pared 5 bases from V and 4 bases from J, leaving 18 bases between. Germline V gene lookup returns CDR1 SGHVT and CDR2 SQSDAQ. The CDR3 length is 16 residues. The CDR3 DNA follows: TGTGCCAGCAGCCTGTATAGCGGGGGGGCGAATCAGCCCCAGCATTTT. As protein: CASSLYSGGANQPQHF.

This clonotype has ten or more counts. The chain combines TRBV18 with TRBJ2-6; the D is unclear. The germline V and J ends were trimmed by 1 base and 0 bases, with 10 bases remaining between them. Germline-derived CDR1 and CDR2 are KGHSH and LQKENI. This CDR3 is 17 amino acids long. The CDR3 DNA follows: TGTGCCAGCTCACCACTTGCGGTTGGCTCTGGGGCCAACGTCCTGACTTTC. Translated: CASSPLAVGSGANVLTF.

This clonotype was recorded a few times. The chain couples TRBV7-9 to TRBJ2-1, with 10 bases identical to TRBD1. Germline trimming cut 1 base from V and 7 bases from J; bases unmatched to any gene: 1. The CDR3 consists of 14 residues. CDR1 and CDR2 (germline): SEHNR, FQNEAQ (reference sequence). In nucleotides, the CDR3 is TGTGCCAGCAGCTTAGAGGGACAGGGGAATGAGCAGTTCTTC. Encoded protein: CASSLEGQGNEQFF. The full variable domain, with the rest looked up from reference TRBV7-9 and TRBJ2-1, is DTGVSQNPRHKITKRGQNVTFRCDPISEHNRLYWYRQTLGQGPEFLTYFQNEAQLEKSRLLSDRFSAERPKGSFSTLEIQRTEQGDSAMYLCASSLEGQGNEQFFGPGTRLTVL.